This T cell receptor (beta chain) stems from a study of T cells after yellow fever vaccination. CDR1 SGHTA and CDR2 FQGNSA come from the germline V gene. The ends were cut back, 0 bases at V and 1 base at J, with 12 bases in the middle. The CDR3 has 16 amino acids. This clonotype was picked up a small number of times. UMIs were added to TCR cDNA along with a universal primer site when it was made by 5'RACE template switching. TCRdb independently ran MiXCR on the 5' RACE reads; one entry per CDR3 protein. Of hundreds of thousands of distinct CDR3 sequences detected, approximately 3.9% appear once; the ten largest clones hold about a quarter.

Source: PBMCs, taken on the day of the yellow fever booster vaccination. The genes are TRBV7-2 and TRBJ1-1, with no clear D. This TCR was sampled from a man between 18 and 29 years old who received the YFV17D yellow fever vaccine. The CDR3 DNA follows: TGTGCCAGCAGCTTAGCCCCGCCAGGCAGGAACACTGAAGCTTTCTTT. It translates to CASSLAPPGRNTEAFF.